The clone carrying this T cell receptor (beta chain) showed up just a few times. Antigen unknown. This sample stems from a study of post-analysis software for immune sequencing data. The library was made from cDNA and included unique molecular identifiers. TCRdb used MiXCR to reprocess the PCR reads, holding one entry per CDR3 protein. Of hundreds of thousands of distinct CDR3 sequences detected, roughly 45% appear once; the ten largest clones hold roughly an eighth. V gave up 7 bases and J gave up 2 bases, with 12 bases separating them. This CDR3 is built from 13 residues. CDR1 SNHLY and CDR2 FYNNEI come from the germline V gene. Regarding the study as a whole: Controls had lower frequencies than patients of 4 or 5 TRBV segments, which included TRBV5-6, TRBV5-1 and TRBV20-1.

The source material was blood. The V gene is TRBV2, the J gene TRBJ2-7, with a weak D call TRBD2 (5 bases). This TCR derives from a girl under 18 with multiple sclerosis. The CDR3 spells CASTEVLTYEQYF. For the CDR3, the DNA is TGTGCCAGCACGGAGGTATTGACCTACGAGCAGTACTTC.